Listed here is a single T cell receptor (beta chain). These data belong to a study of blood T cell repertoires in COVID-19. Study-level background: The study drew acute and convalescent COVID-19 samples from the United States, Italy and Spain. Sample material is recorded as cDNA or gDNA derived from T cells, B-cell-depleted T cells, or PBMCs.

The authors' processing: Estimated nucleated cell counts came from reference gene primer amplification. Data came from immunoSEQ multiplex PCR; TCRdb stores just in-frame clones and leaves some out. V, J and clone size were drawn from that table, and D and trimming were deduced from the DNA. The sample has just over 350,000 clones; about 90% are singletons. The germline gives CDR1 SGHNT, CDR2 YYREEE (reference sequence). The ends lost 4 bases at V and 6 bases at J; junction bases unmatched: 8. CDR3 length: 14 residues. The V call is TRBV5-4, the J call TRBJ2-7; TRBD2 aligns across 9 bases. The source is a woman in her 30s who had recovered from COVID-19. Sequencing was performed on PBMCs or T cells enriched from blood (not recorded which). CDR3 in DNA: TGTGCCAGCAGCCCCTTAGCGGGAGCGGGCGAGCAGTACTTC. Translation gives CASSPLAGAGEQYF.